The next 22 T cell receptor beta chains were all read from a single sample in a study of cytomegalovirus exposure and HLA in healthy donors. Amplification used 60 Vbeta primers and 13 Jbeta primers. Only in-frame clones appear in the TCRdb table, and some are missing; sequencing was by immunoSEQ multiplex PCR. There are 95,000 to 100,000 clones in the sample; approximately 74% occur only once, and 1.8% lies in the top ten. The sample was PBMCs. The receptors shown here come from a male donor in good health and CMV-seronegative.

This clone was seen more than once but under ten times. This rearrangement joins TRBV7-2 to TRBJ1-2; a weak D match, TRBD1 (5 bases). V dropped 1 base and J dropped 0 bases, with 12 bases sitting between them. This CDR3 contains 16 residues. Germline CDR1 is SGHTA and CDR2 is FQGNSA. The CDR3 spells CASSLVTGEPNYGYTF. DNA of the CDR3: TGTGCCAGCAGCTTAGTCACGGGGGAGCCTAACTATGGCTACACCTTC.

The J gene is TRBJ2-5, the V gene TRBV30; D may be TRBD1 (6 bases). V was pared by 6 bases and J by 3 bases, with 17 bases between. This CDR3 contains 14 residues. Germline lookup yields CDR1 GTSNPN and CDR2 SVGIG (reference sequence). The CDR3 DNA sequence: TGTGCCTGCCGTACCGCAGGGGCCGAAGAGACCCAGTACTTC. Amino acid sequence: CACRTAGAEETQYF.

The J gene is TRBJ2-3, the V gene TRBV6-1; tentative D call: TRBD2 (6 bases). Trimming shortened V by 6 bases and J by 0 bases, and 10 bases separated the two germline ends. The CDR3 is made up of 14 amino acids. Germline V gene sequence: CDR1 MNHNS, CDR2 SASEGT. CDR3 nucleotide sequence: TGTGCCAGCAGGCCGGGACTCAGCACAGATACGCAGTATTTT. Translating gives CASRPGLSTDTQYF.

V is TRBV9 and J is TRBJ2-1; TRBD2 aligns across 7 bases. Germline CDR1 and CDR2: SGDLS and YYNGEE. With V trimmed by 3 bases and J by 0 bases, 3 bases remained unmatched. The CDR3 contains 15 residues. CDR3 coding DNA: TGTGCCAGCAGCGCCAGGGACTACTCCTACAATGAGCAGTTCTTC. Its protein is CASSARDYSYNEQFF.

The chain joins TRBV27 to TRBJ1-1, with 8 positions matching TRBD1. The ends lost 1 base at V and 4 bases at J; junction bases unmatched: 8. This CDR3 comprises 16 residues. CDR1 is MNHEY and CDR2 is SMNVEV in the germline V gene (reference sequence). CDR3 in DNA: TGTGCCAGCAGTTTATACTCAGGGGGCTTGGGCACTGAAGCTTTCTTT. Encoded protein: CASSLYSGGLGTEAFF.

This sequence joins TRBV28 and TRBJ1-1, with 7 bases lining up with TRBD1. Germline CDR1 MDHEN, CDR2 SYDVKM. The CDR3 is 12 amino acids. J was trimmed by 11 bases and V by 2 bases; bases with no gene match: 5. CDR3 nucleotides: TGTGCCAGCAGTTTACCAGGGGGTCGTGCTTTCTTT. This sequence encodes CASSLPGGRAFF.

V is TRBV6-1 and J is TRBJ2-7, with D unresolved. Looked up from germline, CDR1 is MNHNS and CDR2 is SASEGT. The length of the CDR3 is 14 residues. V dropped 4 bases and J dropped 3 bases, with 13 bases sitting between them. The CDR3 region is CASSVSDNDYEQYF. The CDR3 coding sequence is TGTGCCAGCAGTGTTTCAGATAACGACTACGAGCAGTACTTC.

The V and J genes are TRBV9 and TRBJ2-5, with 9 bases identical to TRBD2. The CDR3 runs 15 residues. Germline CDR1 and CDR2: SGDLS and YYNGEE. The trim removed 3 bases at V and 2 bases at J, leaving 5 bases unmatched. The CDR3 here is CASSAGLAVQETQYF. DNA for the CDR3: TGTGCCAGCAGCGCGGGACTAGCAGTGCAAGAGACCCAGTACTTC.

V gene TRBV29-1 combines with J gene TRBJ2-7, with TRBD1 identical over 9 bases. The CDR3 sequence is 12 residues long. Germline V gives CDR1 SQVTM, CDR2 ANQGSEA. V lost 4 bases and J lost 3; bases outside the gene matches: 1. CDR3 protein: CSVGQGDYEQYF. Written as DNA, the CDR3 is TGCAGCGTTGGACAGGGGGACTACGAGCAGTACTTC.

The count of this clone is one. The chain combines TRBV30 with TRBJ2-1, with D possibly being TRBD2 (6 bases). Germline CDR1 and CDR2: GTSNPN and SVGIG (reference sequence). The CDR3 consists of 14 residues. V was cut by 1 base and J by 6 bases, with 13 bases left in between. CDR3 coding DNA: TGTGCCTGGAGTGCGGGACTCGGGGGCAATGAGCAGTTCTTC. Translation gives CAWSAGLGGNEQFF.

The chain carries TRBV10-3 and TRBJ2-6; possible D gene TRBD1, 6 bases. There are 13 residues in the CDR3. Looked up from germline, CDR1 is ENHRY and CDR2 is SYGVKD. The V and J ends lost 10 bases and 6 bases respectively, with 13 bases between them. Here the CDR3 reads CATRTDEANVLTF. CDR3 bases: TGTGCCACCAGGACAGACGAGGCCAACGTCCTGACTTTC.

The genes are TRBV27 and TRBJ2-1; TRBD1 is a possible D gene (6 bases). V lost 3 bases and J 9 bases, leaving 18 bases between the germline ends. The CDR3 sequence is 15 residues long. From germline, CDR1 is MNHEY and CDR2 SMNVEV (reference sequence). The CDR3 is CASSFSGVGPSEQFF. CDR3 in DNA: TGTGCCAGCAGTTTTTCAGGGGTCGGTCCGAGTGAGCAGTTCTTC.

V and J are TRBV9 and TRBJ2-2; 9 nucleotides line up with TRBD2. This CDR3 has 13 residues. The germline gives CDR1 SGDLS, CDR2 YYNGEE. V lost 10 bases, J lost 0 bases, and 1 base stayed unmatched. The CDR3 DNA reads as TGTGCCGCGGGGGGGACGAACACCGGGGAGCTGTTTTTT. Translation gives CAAGGTNTGELFF.

The chain links TRBV5-4 to TRBJ2-3; 8 positions agree with TRBD2. V dropped 0 bases and J dropped 5; count of bases not matched to a gene: 5. Germline V gene data show CDR1 as SGHNT and CDR2 as YYREEE (reference sequence). The CDR3 loop spans 15 amino acids. The CDR3 loop is CASSLAGGLGDTQYF. The CDR3 region has the DNA TGTGCCAGCAGCTTGGCGGGAGGGCTGGGAGATACGCAGTATTTT.

The CDR3: CASSAISDGSGELFF. Written as DNA, the CDR3 is TGTGCCAGCAGCGCCATCTCAGACGGGTCCGGGGAGCTGTTTTTT. The chain has TRBV9 and TRBJ2-2, with D hard to call. The germline gives CDR1 SGDLS, CDR2 YYNGEE. V was clipped by 3 bases and J by 6 bases, with 15 bases between them. This CDR3 has 15 amino acids. Full variable domain (missing parts from reference TRBV9 and TRBJ2-2): DSGVTQTPKHLITATGQRVTLRCSPRSGDLSVYWYQQSLDQGLQFLIQYYNGEERAKGNILERFSAQQFPDLHSELNLSSLELGDSALYFCASSAISDGSGELFFGEGSRLTVL.

The chain has TRBV5-1 and TRBJ2-5, with 8 bases aligning to TRBD2. The germline CDR1 and CDR2 sequences are SGHRS and YFSETQ. V lost 4 bases to trimming and J lost 2 bases; unmatched junction nucleotides: 10. CDR3 size: 16 residues. CDR3: CASSPGTRFGQETQYF. As DNA, the CDR3 is TGCGCCAGCAGCCCGGGGACTAGATTCGGGCAAGAGACCCAGTACTTC. Variable domain in full (rest from reference TRBV5-1 and TRBJ2-5): KAGVTQTPRYLIKTRGQQVTLSCSPISGHRSVSWYQQTPGQGLQFLFEYFSETQRNKGNFPGRFSGRQFSNSRSEMNVSTLELGDSALYLCASSPGTRFGQETQYFGPGTRLLVL.

The chain couples TRBV28 to TRBJ1-1, with D unresolved. CDR1 MDHEN and CDR2 SYDVKM come from the germline V gene. The CDR3 runs to 14 residues. V gave up 1 base and J gave up 4 bases, with 10 bases separating them. The CDR3 coding sequence is TGTGCCAGCAGTTTATCGGCGGGGATCACTGAAGCTTTCTTT. Protein product: CASSLSAGITEAFF.

This chain connects TRBV6-1 to TRBJ1-1, with D maybe TRBD1 (6 bases). CDR1 MNHNS and CDR2 SASEGT come from the germline V gene. The ends were cut back, 3 bases at V and 4 bases at J, with 9 bases in the middle. The CDR3 is 13 amino acids. The CDR3 DNA is TGTGCCAGCAGTGATGGACAGTTCACTGAAGCTTTCTTT. Amino acids: CASSDGQFTEAFF.

This chain links TRBV30 with TRBJ2-2, with D perhaps TRBD2 (6 bases). Germline values: CDR1 GTSNPN, CDR2 SVGIG (reference sequence). The CDR3 has 13 amino acids. V was cut by 4 bases and J by 6 bases, with 12 bases left in between. The CDR3 nucleotides are TGTGCCTGGACCCTAGGAGGGTCCGGGGAGCTGTTTTTT. As protein: CAWTLGGSGELFF. The full variable domain, in which reference TRBV30 and TRBJ2-2 provide the parts outside the CDR3, is SQTIHQWPATLVQPVGSPLSLECTVEGTSNPNLYWYRQAAGRGLQLLFYSVGIGQISSEVPQNLSASRPQDRQFILSSKKLLLSDSGFYLCAWTLGGSGELFFGEGSRLTVL.

This clone was detected only once. CDR3 loop: CASSSGVTNEKLFF. CDR3 nucleotides: TGTGCCAGCAGCTCGGGGGTAACTAATGAAAAACTGTTTTTT. The chain uses TRBV5-4 and TRBJ1-4; a weak D match, TRBD1 (5 bases). This CDR3 is built from 14 residues. Germline assignment: CDR1 SGHNT and CDR2 YYREEE (reference sequence). Between the trimmed V and J ends, which lost 3 bases and 1 base, there was a span of 7 bases.

A word on this clone: Distinct nucleotide sequences in the sample also encode this CDR3. The genes are TRBV5-4 and TRBJ2-2, with TRBD1 matching over 7 bases. The CDR3 loop spans 15 amino acids. V shed 4 bases, J shed 5 bases, and the junction held 8 bases outside the gene matches. Germline CDR1 is SGHNT and CDR2 is YYREEE (reference sequence). CDR3 amino acids: CASSPLQGMTGELFF. DNA for the CDR3: TGTGCCAGCAGCCCGCTACAGGGGATGACCGGGGAGCTGTTTTTT.

The gene calls are TRBV2 and TRBJ2-7, with D unresolved. This CDR3 has 15 amino acids. V was cut by 8 bases and J by 6 bases, with 23 bases left in between. Germline V gene data show CDR1 as SNHLY and CDR2 as FYNNEI. CDR3 DNA: TGTGCCAGCCACGTAAGATTCAGCCGTGGAGCCGAGCAGTACTTC. Translated: CASHVRFSRGAEQYF.